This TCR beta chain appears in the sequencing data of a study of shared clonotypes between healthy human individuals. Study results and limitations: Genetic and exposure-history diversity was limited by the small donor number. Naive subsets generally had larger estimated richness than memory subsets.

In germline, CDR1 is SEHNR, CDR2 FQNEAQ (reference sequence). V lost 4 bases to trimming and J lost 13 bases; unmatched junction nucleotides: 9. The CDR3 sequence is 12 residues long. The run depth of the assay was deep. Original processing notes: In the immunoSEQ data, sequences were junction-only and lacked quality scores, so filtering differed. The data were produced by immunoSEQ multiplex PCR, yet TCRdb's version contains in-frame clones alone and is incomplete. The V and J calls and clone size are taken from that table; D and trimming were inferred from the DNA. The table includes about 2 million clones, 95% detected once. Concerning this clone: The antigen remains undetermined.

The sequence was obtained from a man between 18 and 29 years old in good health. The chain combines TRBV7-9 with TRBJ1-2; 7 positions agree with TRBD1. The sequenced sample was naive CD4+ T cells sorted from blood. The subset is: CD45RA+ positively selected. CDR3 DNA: TGTGCCAGCAGCTGGGGAACAGGGGAGGCCACCTTC. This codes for CASSWGTGEATF.